One and the same sample provided the 32 T cell receptor beta chains below, sequenced in a study of molecular identifiers for immune sequencing clone quantification. TCRdb ran MiXCR on the PCR reads and lists one entry per CDR3 protein. The table includes fewer than 350,000 distinct CDR3 sequences, roughly 24% detected once. The specimen was naive CD8+ T cells from blood, with Jurkat cell RNA spiked in. Subset in this sample: FACS-sorted CD8+CD4-CCR7+CD45RA+ naive T cells. Receptors originate from a human donor in good health. Some libraries in this study had Jurkat cell RNA spiked in.

Only a few counts were recorded for this clonotype. The chain links TRBV9 to TRBJ2-5; D is ambiguous. Germline values: CDR1 SGDLS, CDR2 YYNGEE. With 2 bases removed from V and 1 base from J, the gap between germline ends came to 9 bases. This CDR3 comprises 14 residues. CDR3 bases: TGTGCCAGCAGCGTTGGAACGGGCCAAGAGACCCAGTACTTC. Its protein is CASSVGTGQETQYF.

This clonotype was seen a handful of times. The chain joins TRBV9 to TRBJ2-3, with D possibly being TRBD1 or TRBD2 (5 bases each). The germline V gene encodes CDR1 SGDLS and CDR2 YYNGEE. The CDR3 has 16 residues. Trimming removed 3 bases from V and 3 bases from J, with 17 bases in between. The CDR3 sequence: CASSEAGWGGTDTQYF. The CDR3 DNA follows: TGTGCCAGCAGCGAGGCCGGTTGGGGCGGGACAGATACGCAGTATTTT.

The V and J genes are TRBV7-9 and TRBJ1-2, with 10 bases lining up with TRBD1. The CDR3 contains 16 residues. Losses at the gene ends were 6 bases for V and 5 bases for J; bases not matched to a gene: 12. Germline V lookup: CDR1 SEHNR, CDR2 FQNEAQ (reference sequence). The CDR3 region has the DNA TGTGCCAGCAGTCGTCCTCCGGGACAGGGGATGTATGGCTACACCTTC. Amino acids: CASSRPPGQGMYGYTF.

The chain uses TRBV14 and TRBJ2-7; the D is unclear. The V gene's germline CDR1 is SGHDN and CDR2 FVKESK. The V and J ends lost 2 bases and 5 bases respectively, with 10 bases between them. There are 13 residues in the CDR3. For the CDR3, the DNA is TGTGCCAGCAGCCAATTCCGGGCCCACGAGCAGTACTTC. The encoded protein is CASSQFRAHEQYF.

This clonotype was picked up many times. The chain recombines TRBV29-1 with TRBJ1-1; no definite D call. Germline assignment: CDR1 SQVTM and CDR2 ANQGSEA. The CDR3 runs to 16 residues. Trimming shortened V by 2 bases and J by 2 bases, and 18 bases separated the two germline ends. CDR3 DNA sequence: TGCAGCGTTGAACCCGCTGGAGGGCGCATAAACACTGAAGCTTTCTTT. Its protein is CSVEPAGGRINTEAFF.

This CDR3 is CASSYIASTDTQYF. The CDR3 region has the DNA TGTGCCAGCAGTTACATAGCTAGCACAGATACGCAGTATTTT. The chain employs TRBV6-2 or TRBV6-3 and TRBJ2-3; D call uncertain. CDR1 and CDR2 (germline): MNHEY, SVGEGT. Trimming pared 2 bases from V and 0 bases from J, leaving 6 bases between. The CDR3 extends over 14 amino acids.

A few counts support this clonotype. The gene calls are TRBV19 and TRBJ1-1; 7 bases agree with TRBD1. With V trimmed by 6 bases and J by 0 bases, 10 bases remained unmatched. The CDR3 totals 16 residues. CDR1 and CDR2 (germline): LNHDA, SQIVND (reference sequence). The CDR3 nucleotides are TGTGCCAGTAGATTCACAGGGGACGAGATGAACACTGAAGCTTTCTTT. Protein product: CASRFTGDEMNTEAFF.

This clonotype was seen more than once but under ten times. The J gene is TRBJ2-1, the V gene TRBV4-3, with a weak D call TRBD2 (6 bases). Between the trimmed V and J ends, which lost 0 bases and 6 bases, there was a span of 15 bases. Germline CDR1 and CDR2: LGHNA and YSLEER. The CDR3 is 16 amino acids. The CDR3 here is CASSQELGASVNEQFF. CDR3 coding DNA: TGCGCCAGCAGCCAAGAACTTGGGGCTAGCGTCAATGAGCAGTTCTTC.

The chain recombines TRBV4-3 with TRBJ2-3, with D maybe TRBD1 (5 bases). Per the germline V gene, CDR1 is LGHNA and CDR2 is YSLEER. V lost 0 bases and J lost 0, with 13 bases in between. The CDR3 is 17 amino acids. DNA of the CDR3: TGCGCCAGCAGCCAAGATCTCCAGGGCACTAGCACAGATACGCAGTATTTT. Translation gives CASSQDLQGTSTDTQYF.

This clonotype was picked up many times. The chain employs TRBV9 and TRBJ1-1; tentative D call: TRBD1 (5 bases). The CDR3 has 13 amino acids. Between the trimmed V and J ends, which lost 4 bases and 4 bases, there was a span of 11 bases. The germline V gene encodes CDR1 SGDLS and CDR2 YYNGEE. The CDR3 loop is CASSIGGFTEAFF. The CDR3 DNA sequence: TGTGCCAGCAGCATCGGGGGGTTCACTGAAGCTTTCTTT.

This clonotype showed up many times. V usage is TRBV12-5 and J usage is TRBJ2-7, with D tentatively TRBD1 (6 bases). Germline lookup yields CDR1 LGHNT and CDR2 FRNRAP. Trimming shortened V by 1 base and J by 9 bases, and 22 bases separated the two germline ends. The CDR3 has 16 amino acids. The CDR3 sequence is CASGLDTGTSATWQYF. The CDR3 DNA reads as TGTGCTAGTGGTTTGGACACCGGGACATCTGCGACCTGGCAGTACTTC.

This chain links TRBV7-9 with TRBJ2-7, with 11 bases that match TRBD2. The junction had 5 bases not matched to a gene; V was cut back by 5 bases and J by 5 bases. Germline V CDR1 and CDR2: SEHNR, FQNEAQ (reference sequence). The CDR3 extends over 14 amino acids. The CDR3 here is CASSLSGRADEQYF. The CDR3 DNA reads as TGTGCCAGCAGCCTTAGCGGGAGGGCGGACGAGCAGTACTTC.

V and J are TRBV20-1 and TRBJ2-1, with D unresolved. The CDR3 length is 15 residues. Germline values: CDR1 DFQATT, CDR2 SNEGSKA (reference sequence). V was cut by 0 bases and J by 7 bases, with 16 bases left in between. In DNA form, the CDR3 reads TGCAGTGCTAGAGATCTACAGATGCCTAGGAATGAGCAGTTCTTC. Residues: CSARDLQMPRNEQFF.

This clonotype was recorded at least ten times. The chain recombines TRBV9 with TRBJ2-3, with TRBD2 matching over 10 bases. J gave up 1 base and V 3 bases, and 2 bases lay outside the gene matches. Per germline, CDR1 SGDLS and CDR2 YYNGEE. The CDR3 has 15 amino acids. The CDR3 reads CASSAGTSGTDTQYF. As DNA, the CDR3 is TGTGCCAGCAGCGCCGGGACTAGCGGCACAGATACGCAGTATTTT.

This clonotype was observed many times. The chain couples TRBV7-9 to TRBJ2-3, with 10 bases aligning to TRBD1. V shed 4 bases, J shed 3 bases, and the junction held 4 bases outside the gene matches. The CDR3 consists of 15 residues. Per the germline V gene, CDR1 is SEHNR and CDR2 is FQNEAQ (reference sequence). CDR3 nucleotide sequence: TGTGCCAGCAGCTCCGGGACAGGGGTAACAGATACGCAGTATTTT. This gives the protein CASSSGTGVTDTQYF. The whole variable domain, filled in from reference TRBV7-9 and TRBJ2-3, reads DTGVSQNPRHKITKRGQNVTFRCDPISEHNRLYWYRQTLGQGPEFLTYFQNEAQLEKSRLLSDRFSAERPKGSFSTLEIQRTEQGDSAMYLCASSSGTGVTDTQYFGPGTRLTVL.

Regarding this clonotype: At one end the junction does not follow the germline gene, possibly because of a read error. The J gene is TRBJ2-3, the V gene TRBV9; the match to TRBD2 covers 12 bases. This CDR3 comprises 16 residues. From germline, CDR1 is SGDLS and CDR2 YYNGEE. This chain's CDR3 is CASSVLGLAGPDTRYF. CDR3 nucleotide sequence: TGTGCCAGCAGCGTACTGGGACTAGCGGGCCCAGATACGCGGTATTTT.

This rearrangement joins TRBV30 to TRBJ2-5, with a tentative D call TRBD1 (6 bases). V was pared by 4 bases and J by 2 bases, with 23 bases between. CDR3 size: 17 residues. CDR1 and CDR2 (germline): GTSNPN, SVGIG (reference sequence). The CDR3 protein is CAWNSGTPYSRQETQYF. In DNA, the CDR3 is TGTGCCTGGAACTCCGGGACACCCTACAGTCGGCAAGAGACCCAGTACTTC.

About this clonotype: A much larger clone is a single base away; this may be a read error. The chain is built from TRBV6-2 or TRBV6-3 and TRBJ2-7; the match to TRBD1 covers 10 bases. The CDR3 sequence is 13 residues long. CDR1 and CDR2 (germline): MNHEY, SVGEGT. CDR3 coding DNA: TGTGCCAGCAGCGACAGGGGGCCCTACGAGCAGCACTTC. Translating gives CASSDRGPYEQHF.

This clonotype was recorded many times. The chain carries TRBV9 and TRBJ1-1; TRBD1 matches 8 bases. The CDR3 consists of 14 residues. With V trimmed by 0 bases and J by 4 bases, 2 bases remained unmatched. Germline values: CDR1 SGDLS, CDR2 YYNGEE. This CDR3 is CASSVGRGPTEAFF. The CDR3, as DNA: TGTGCCAGCAGCGTAGGCAGGGGGCCCACTGAAGCTTTCTTT. Supplemented by reference TRBV9 and TRBJ1-1, the full variable domain reads DSGVTQTPKHLITATGQRVTLRCSPRSGDLSVYWYQQSLDQGLQFLIQYYNGEERAKGNILERFSAQQFPDLHSELNLSSLELGDSALYFCASSVGRGPTEAFFGQGTRLTVV.

The chain links TRBV28 to TRBJ2-7; 7 nucleotides match TRBD1. Germline V lookup: CDR1 MDHEN, CDR2 SYDVKM. J was trimmed by 4 bases and V by 2 bases; bases with no gene match: 20. The CDR3 has 19 residues. CDR3 residues: CASSLPFASSRGLAYEQYF. The CDR3 bases are TGTGCCAGCAGTTTACCATTCGCCTCGAGTAGGGGGCTCGCTTACGAGCAGTACTTC.

The V and J genes are TRBV10-1 and TRBJ2-3; D remains ambiguous. The germline V gene has CDR1 WNHNN and CDR2 SYGVQD (reference sequence). The CDR3 length is 15 residues. V was shortened by 3 bases and J by 4 bases, with 14 bases between the two germline ends. The CDR3 nucleotides are TGCGCCAGCAGTGAAGTCGGGCAGGTCCCAGATACGCAGTATTTT. This sequence encodes CASSEVGQVPDTQYF.

The V gene is TRBV13, the J gene TRBJ1-1; D is uncertain. Trimming removed 1 base from V and 3 bases from J, with 9 bases in between. The V gene's germline CDR1 is PRHDT and CDR2 FYEKMQ (reference sequence). The CDR3 totals 14 residues. Here the CDR3 reads CASSLVSSHTEAFF. The DNA of the CDR3 is TGTGCCAGCAGCTTAGTTTCCAGCCACACTGAAGCTTTCTTT. The whole variable domain, remainder taken from reference TRBV13 and TRBJ1-1, is AAGVIQSPRHLIKEKRETATLKCYPIPRHDTVYWYQQGPGQDPQFLISFYEKMQSDKGSIPDRFSAQQFSDYHSELNMSSLELGDSALYFCASSLVSSHTEAFFGQGTRLTVV.

Points on this clonotype: This may stem from a read error, because a much larger clone lies one nucleotide away. The CDR3 coding sequence is TGCGCCGGCAGTCAATCTGGCGTCCAGAGACCCCAGTACTTC. This codes for CAGSQSGVQRPQYF. The V gene is TRBV23-1, the J gene TRBJ2-5; unclear D gene. TRBV23-1 is marked as an open reading frame, function uncertain. The CDR3 is 14 residues long.

This clonotype was seen at least ten times. This chain connects TRBV28 to TRBJ2-7; D is uncertain. Trimming removed 6 bases at V and 5 bases at J, with 11 bases between. CDR1 and CDR2 (germline): MDHEN, SYDVKM. This CDR3 is built from 12 residues. The CDR3 loop reads CASSPVSNEQYF. The DNA for the CDR3 is TGTGCCAGCAGCCCAGTTTCCAACGAGCAGTACTTC.

This clonotype has ten or more counts. The gene calls are TRBV12-3 or TRBV12-4 and TRBJ2-2; 11 bases are shared with TRBD2. V trimming: 6 bases; J trimming: 1 base; junction bases outside the gene matches: 4. This CDR3 has 16 residues. The CDR3 DNA reads as TGTGCCAGCAGGGGAGGACTAGCGGGGAACACCGGGGAGCTGTTTTTT. Translated, it gives CASRGGLAGNTGELFF.

To note about this clonotype: A junction boundary mismatches the germline segment, possibly from a read error. The gene calls are TRBV7-9 and TRBJ2-1; D perhaps matches TRBD1 (5 bases). The CDR3 has 15 residues. Germline V gene sequence: CDR1 SEHNR, CDR2 FQNEAQ (reference sequence). The CDR3 reads CASTSGQGAYNERFF. CDR3 nucleotides: TGTGCCAGCACCTCCGGTCAGGGTGCCTACAATGAGCGGTTCTTC.

This clonotype was seen at least ten times. The genes are TRBV12-3 or TRBV12-4 and TRBJ1-1; D ambiguous. Trimming took 8 bases from V and 4 from J, leaving 14 bases between them. The CDR3 length is 13 residues. The CDR3 region has the DNA TGTGCCAGCCAAAGAGGACCGGGCACTGAAGCTTTCTTT. Its translation is CASQRGPGTEAFF.

The chain has TRBV12-3 or TRBV12-4 and TRBJ1-2, with D uncertain. The germline V and J ends were trimmed by 2 bases and 4 bases, with 8 bases remaining between them. The CDR3 is made up of 13 amino acids. CDR3 sequence reads: CASSLRQSYGYTF. The CDR3 DNA reads TGTGCCAGCAGTTTACGGCAGTCCTATGGCTACACCTTC.

This clonotype was seen many times. V usage is TRBV2 and J usage is TRBJ2-3; D gene uncertain. The V and J ends lost 3 bases and 0 bases respectively, with 7 bases between them. From germline, CDR1 is SNHLY and CDR2 FYNNEI. This CDR3 spans 14 amino acids. CDR3 in DNA: TGTGCCAGCAGTGACCCTGGAAGCACAGATACGCAGTATTTT. Protein sequence: CASSDPGSTDTQYF.

In regard to this clonotype: A much larger clone differs by one base, so this may be a read error. The chain is built from TRBV11-2 and TRBJ2-7; the match to TRBD1 covers 8 bases. After removal of 3 bases from V and 3 bases from J, the junction contained 4 bases not matched to a gene. The length of the CDR3 is 14 residues. Germline-derived CDR1 and CDR2 are SGHAT and FQNNGV. CDR3 DNA sequence: TGTGCCAGCAGCTTGTGGACAGGGCTCTACGAGCAGTACTTC. Translated: CASSLWTGLYEQYF.

This clonotype was observed at least ten times. The chain joins TRBV12-5 to TRBJ1-1; D is unclear. Germline V gene data show CDR1 as LGHNT and CDR2 as FRNRAP. CDR3 length: 12 residues. Trimming cost V 2 bases and J 5 bases, with 6 bases left between them. DNA for the CDR3: TGTGCTAGTGGTTTGCCTGGGACTGAAGCTTTCTTT. This sequence encodes CASGLPGTEAFF.

This clonotype has just a few counts. V is TRBV27 and J is TRBJ2-1; 8 bases are a match to TRBD2. Germline V CDR1 and CDR2: MNHEY, SMNVEV (reference sequence). The CDR3 is made up of 15 amino acids. The J segment lost 6 bases and the V segment lost 3 bases, leaving 7 bases of the junction unmatched. CDR3: CASSFGTSGVNEQFF. In DNA form, the CDR3 reads TGTGCCAGCAGTTTTGGGACTAGTGGGGTCAATGAGCAGTTCTTC.